Below, 12 T cell receptor beta chains from the same sample are listed, as sequenced in a study of blood T cell repertoires in COVID-19. Measured with immunoSEQ multiplex PCR; TCRdb has only the in-frame clones, and not every one. The data show over 200,000 clones, with over 75% seen just once and approximately 6.1% held by the top ten. Sequencing was carried out using peripheral blood. These receptors were collected from an elderly man with acute or convalescent COVID-19.

This rearrangement joins TRBV19 to TRBJ2-4; D may be TRBD1 (5 bases). The germline V gene encodes CDR1 LNHDA and CDR2 SQIVND (reference sequence). CDR3 size: 13 residues. The V end lost 7 bases, the J end lost 5 bases, and 12 bases lay between the germline ends. CDR3 nucleotide sequence: TGTGCCAGTACTTCAGGGTTCCAAAACATTCAGTACTTC. Protein sequence: CASTSGFQNIQYF.

The chain has TRBV2 and TRBJ2-1, with 10 bases identical to TRBD2. Germline CDR1 reads SNHLY; CDR2 reads FYNNEI. V dropped 6 bases and J dropped 12; count of bases not matched to a gene: 14. The CDR3 is made up of 15 amino acids. The CDR3: CASRGAGGGFKGQFF. CDR3 DNA: TGTGCCAGCAGGGGAGCGGGAGGGGGCTTTAAGGGGCAGTTCTTC.

V and J are TRBV24-1 and TRBJ1-5; tentatively, D is TRBD1 (6 bases). Looked up from germline, CDR1 is KGHDR and CDR2 is SFDVKD. V lost 3 bases and J lost 2, with 10 bases in between. The CDR3 covers 15 residues. CDR3 nucleotide sequence: TGTGCCACCAGTGATCGGTCAGGGGGCAATCAGCCCCAGCATTTT. Its protein product is CATSDRSGGNQPQHF.

The rearrangement uses TRBV21-1 and TRBJ1-1; the table's D call TRBD1 went unverified against the DNA. TRBV21-1 represents a pseudogene. The CDR3 contains 16 residues. DNA for the CDR3: TGTGCCAGCAACAGCGGGGACAGGGGACAGAGCACTGAAGCTTTCTTT. Residues: CASNSGDRGQSTEAFF.

The V call is TRBV10-1, the J call TRBJ2-1; D not resolved. Germline CDR1 and CDR2: WNHNN and SYGVQD (reference sequence). Between the trimmed V and J ends, which lost 6 bases and 0 bases, there was a span of 6 bases. This CDR3 is 13 amino acids long. The CDR3 DNA reads TGCGCCAGCAGGCGGATCTCCTACAATGAGCAGTTCTTC. It yields the protein CASRRISYNEQFF.

The V call is TRBV5-1, the J call TRBJ2-5; 7 bases agree with TRBD1. There are 14 residues in the CDR3. The V and J ends lost 1 base and 5 bases, in that order; junction bases with no gene match: 5. The V gene's germline CDR1 is SGHRS and CDR2 YFSETQ. The CDR3 spells CASSLRGGDETQYF. Here the CDR3 DNA reads TGCGCCAGCAGCTTGAGAGGGGGCGACGAGACCCAGTACTTC.

This chain uses TRBV12-3 or TRBV12-4 with TRBJ1-1, with D uncertain. V lost 8 bases and J lost 5, with 15 bases in between. The CDR3 is 13 residues long. CDR3 residues: CASGKEGGTEAFF. The CDR3 bases are TGTGCCAGCGGCAAAGAGGGCGGAACTGAAGCTTTCTTT.

The V gene is TRBV10-3, the J gene TRBJ2-3; unclear D gene. The ends were cut back, 5 bases at V and 2 bases at J, with 8 bases in the middle. Germline loops: CDR1 ENHRY, CDR2 SYGVKD. CDR3 length: 13 amino acids. CDR3 in amino acids: CAISIRLTDTQYF. The CDR3 bases are TGTGCCATCAGTATCCGACTCACAGATACGCAGTATTTT.

The chain links TRBV5-1 to TRBJ2-2; D uncertain. Deletions cut 4 bases from V and 2 bases from J, with 6 bases between. CDR3 length: 13 amino acids. Germline assignment: CDR1 SGHRS and CDR2 YFSETQ. The CDR3 DNA reads as TGCGCCAGCAGCACCTACAACACCGGGGAGCTGTTTTTT. Translating gives CASSTYNTGELFF.

The V call is TRBV10-2, the J call TRBJ1-6; TRBD1 matches 7 bases. Trimming took 6 bases from V and 6 from J; bases not matched to a gene: 5. CDR3 size: 14 residues. The germline V gene encodes CDR1 WSHSY and CDR2 SAAADI. CDR3 in amino acids: CASRVTGSNSPLHF. The CDR3 DNA sequence: TGCGCCAGCAGGGTGACAGGGAGTAATTCACCCCTCCACTTT.

The rearrangement joins TRBV7-2 to TRBJ2-7; perhaps TRBD1 as D (5 bases). Trimming took 4 bases from V and 6 from J, leaving 10 bases between them. Germline values: CDR1 SGHTA, CDR2 FQGNSA. This CDR3 is 12 amino acids long. For the CDR3, the DNA is TGTGCCAGCAGCTCGGACATCGGCGAGCAGTACTTC. Protein product: CASSSDIGEQYF.

The chain combines TRBV11-1 with TRBJ2-1, with 9 bases identical to TRBD1. CDR1 SGHAT and CDR2 FQDESV come from the germline V gene (reference sequence). V shed 0 bases and J 4 bases; nucleotides not matched to a gene: 13. This CDR3 region has 19 residues. CDR3 sequence (DNA): TGTGCCAGCAGCTTAGCGGGGTGGACAGGGGTCTTAGGATACAATGAGCAGTTCTTC. This translates into CASSLAGWTGVLGYNEQFF.